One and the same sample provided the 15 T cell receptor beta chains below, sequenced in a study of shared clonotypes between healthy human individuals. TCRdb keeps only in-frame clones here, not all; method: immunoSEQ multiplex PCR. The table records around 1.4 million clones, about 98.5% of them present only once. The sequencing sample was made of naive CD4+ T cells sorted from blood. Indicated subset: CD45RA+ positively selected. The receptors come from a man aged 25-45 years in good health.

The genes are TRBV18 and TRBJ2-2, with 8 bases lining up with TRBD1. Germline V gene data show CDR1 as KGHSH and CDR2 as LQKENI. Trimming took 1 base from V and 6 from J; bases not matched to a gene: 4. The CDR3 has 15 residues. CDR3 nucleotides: TGTGCCAGCTCACCACGGACAGGGTTGTCCGGGGAGCTGTTTTTT. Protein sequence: CASSPRTGLSGELFF.

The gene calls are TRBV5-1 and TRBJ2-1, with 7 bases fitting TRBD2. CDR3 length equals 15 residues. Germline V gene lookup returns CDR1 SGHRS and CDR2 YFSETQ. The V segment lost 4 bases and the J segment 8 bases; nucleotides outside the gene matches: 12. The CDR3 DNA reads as TGCGCCAGCAGCGTCTCTAGCGGATGGGGGGATGAGCAGTTCTTC. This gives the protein CASSVSSGWGDEQFF.

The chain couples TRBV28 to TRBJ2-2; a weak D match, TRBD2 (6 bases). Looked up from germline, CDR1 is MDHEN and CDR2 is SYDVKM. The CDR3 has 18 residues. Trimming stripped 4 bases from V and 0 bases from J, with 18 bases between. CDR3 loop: CASSYPLLRGTNTGELFF. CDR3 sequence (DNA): TGTGCCAGCAGTTACCCCCTCCTCCGGGGGACGAACACCGGGGAGCTGTTTTTT.

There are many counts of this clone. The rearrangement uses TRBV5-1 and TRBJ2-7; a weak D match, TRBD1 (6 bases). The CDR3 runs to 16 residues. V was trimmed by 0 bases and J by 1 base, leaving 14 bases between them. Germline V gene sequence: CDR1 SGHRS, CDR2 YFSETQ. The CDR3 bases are TGCGCCAGCAGCTTGGGGGGCACAGGGACGTCCTACGAGCAGTACTTC. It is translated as CASSLGGTGTSYEQYF.

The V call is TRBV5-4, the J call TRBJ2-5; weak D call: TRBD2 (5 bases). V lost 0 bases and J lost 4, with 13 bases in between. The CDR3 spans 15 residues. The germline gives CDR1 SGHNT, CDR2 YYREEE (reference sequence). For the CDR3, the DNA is TGTGCCAGCAGCTTGGGAGCGGCTGGCCGAGAGACCCAGTACTTC. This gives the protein CASSLGAAGRETQYF.

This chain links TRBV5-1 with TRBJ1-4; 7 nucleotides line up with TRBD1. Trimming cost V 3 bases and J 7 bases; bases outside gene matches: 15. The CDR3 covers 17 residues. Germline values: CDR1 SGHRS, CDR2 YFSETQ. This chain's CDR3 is CASSSLPGKGAGEKLFF. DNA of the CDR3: TGCGCCAGCAGCTCATTGCCGGGAAAGGGGGCAGGTGAAAAACTGTTTTTT.

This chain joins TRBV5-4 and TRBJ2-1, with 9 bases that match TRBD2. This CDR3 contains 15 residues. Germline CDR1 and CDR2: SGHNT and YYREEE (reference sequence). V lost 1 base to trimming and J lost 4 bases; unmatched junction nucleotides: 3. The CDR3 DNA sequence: TGTGCCAGCAGCTTGATGACTAGCGGTTACAATGAGCAGTTCTTC. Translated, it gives CASSLMTSGYNEQFF.

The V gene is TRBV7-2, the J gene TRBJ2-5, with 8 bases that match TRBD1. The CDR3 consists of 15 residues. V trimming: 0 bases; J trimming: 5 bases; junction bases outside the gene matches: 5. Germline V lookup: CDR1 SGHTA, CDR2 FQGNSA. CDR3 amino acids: CASSLAGQAAETQYF. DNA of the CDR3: TGTGCCAGCAGCTTAGCGGGACAGGCCGCGGAGACCCAGTACTTC.

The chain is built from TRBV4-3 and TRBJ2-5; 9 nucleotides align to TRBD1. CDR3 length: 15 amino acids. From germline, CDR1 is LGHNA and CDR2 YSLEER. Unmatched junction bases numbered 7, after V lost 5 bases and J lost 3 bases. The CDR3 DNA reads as TGCGCCAGCAGCATCACCGGGACAGGGAAAGAGACCCAGTACTTC. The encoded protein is CASSITGTGKETQYF.

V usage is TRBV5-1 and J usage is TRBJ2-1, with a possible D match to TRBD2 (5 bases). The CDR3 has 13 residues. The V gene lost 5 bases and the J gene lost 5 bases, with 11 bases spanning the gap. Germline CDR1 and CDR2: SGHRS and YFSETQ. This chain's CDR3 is CASRDSVDNEQFF. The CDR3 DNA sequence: TGCGCCAGCAGGGATAGCGTCGACAATGAGCAGTTCTTC.

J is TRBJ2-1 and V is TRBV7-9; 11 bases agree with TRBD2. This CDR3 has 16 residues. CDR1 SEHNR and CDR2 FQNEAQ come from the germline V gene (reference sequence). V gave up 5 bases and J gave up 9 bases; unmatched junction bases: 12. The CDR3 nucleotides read TGTGCCAGCAGCGATAATAGCGGGAGGGACCAGGCTGAGCAGTTCTTC. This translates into CASSDNSGRDQAEQFF.

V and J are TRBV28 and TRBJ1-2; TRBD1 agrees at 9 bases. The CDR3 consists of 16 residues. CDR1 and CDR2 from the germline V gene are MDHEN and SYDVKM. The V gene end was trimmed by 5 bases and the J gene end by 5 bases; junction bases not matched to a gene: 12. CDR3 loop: CASSIGGTGNFYGYTF. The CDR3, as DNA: TGTGCCAGCAGTATCGGTGGGACAGGGAATTTTTATGGCTACACCTTC.

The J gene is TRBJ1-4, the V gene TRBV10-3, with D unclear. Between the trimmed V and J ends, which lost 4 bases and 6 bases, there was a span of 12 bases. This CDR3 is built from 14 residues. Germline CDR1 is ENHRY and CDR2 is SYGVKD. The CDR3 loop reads CAISAGQVDEKLFF. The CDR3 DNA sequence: TGTGCCATCAGTGCTGGGCAGGTGGATGAAAAACTGTTTTTT.

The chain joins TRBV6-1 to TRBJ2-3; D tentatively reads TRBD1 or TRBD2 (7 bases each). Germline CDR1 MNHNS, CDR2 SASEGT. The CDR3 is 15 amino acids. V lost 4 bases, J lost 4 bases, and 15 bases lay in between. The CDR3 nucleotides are TGTGCCAGCAGTGCGGTGGCAGGGGGGGCAGATACGCAGTATTTT. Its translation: CASSAVAGGADTQYF.

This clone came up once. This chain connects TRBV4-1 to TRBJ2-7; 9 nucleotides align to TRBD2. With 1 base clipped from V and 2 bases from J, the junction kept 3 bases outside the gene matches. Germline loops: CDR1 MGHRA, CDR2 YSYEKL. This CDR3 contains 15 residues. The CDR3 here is CASSQVAGVPYEQYF. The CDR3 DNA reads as TGCGCCAGCAGCCAAGTAGCGGGAGTCCCCTACGAGCAGTACTTC.